This paragraph reports one T cell receptor (beta chain). Some clones are missing from TCRdb's copy, which holds only in-frame ones; the method was immunoSEQ multiplex PCR. This sample has about 380,000 clones, with around four fifths found just once. The data derive from a study of Ad26.COV2.S vaccination and SARS-CoV-2 variants. The CDR3 runs 12 residues. Trimming pared 8 bases from V and 3 bases from J, leaving 10 bases between. The germline V gene encodes CDR1 SNHLY and CDR2 FYNNEI. As for treatment: approximately 18 received Ad26.COV2.S at low or high dose, single or two shots; several received placebo; per-sample allocation not given. Following the first vaccine or placebo injection, samples were taken on day 63. Spike of the Wuhan-strain SARS-CoV-2 was expressed by an Ad26 vector, which formed the vaccine.

The starting material was peripheral blood, obtained in a trial of Ad26.COV2.S vaccine versus placebo. The receptor was derived from a person between 18 and 60 years old who received the Ad26.COV2.S COVID-19 vaccine or a placebo. This chain links TRBV2 with TRBJ2-5, with unresolved D. CDR3 bases: TGTGCCAGCTCATACGTAGAAGAGACCCAGTACTTC. Its translation: CASSYVEETQYF.